The rows below give T cell receptor beta chains drawn from one sample of a study of cytomegalovirus exposure and HLA in healthy donors. Using immunoSEQ multiplex PCR, the repertoire was profiled, and TCRdb retains in-frame clones only, with some absent. The table lists about 170,000 clones, nearly 90% of them singletons. Sequencing was performed on PBMCs. Every receptor here comes from a woman aged 18-29 years in good health and CMV-seropositive. Each CDR3 is given with its conserved first and last residue. The D gene is left open where the match is weak.

V,J,D,DNA,CDR3
TRBV29-1,TRBJ2-1,TRBD2,TGCAGCGTGGAACTAGCGGACAACTACAATGAGCAGTTCTTC,CSVELADNYNEQFF
TRBV30,TRBJ1-2,NA,TGTGCCTGGAGTGTACGGGGATGGAGTGGCTACACCTTC,CAWSVRGWSGYTF
TRBV5-6,TRBJ2-7,TRBD2,TGTGCCAGCAGCTTGCGACTAGCGGTCTTGGAGCAGTACTTC,CASSLRLAVLEQYF
TRBV4-2,TRBJ1-3,TRBD1,TGTGCCAGCAGAGACAGGGGGAATGGAAACACCATATATTTT,CASRDRGNGNTIYF
TRBV9,TRBJ2-1,TRBD1,TGTGCCAGCAGCGGGCGACAAGCGGACAGGTACAATGAGCAGTTCTTC,CASSGRQADRYNEQFF
TRBV19,TRBJ1-1,TRBD1,TGTGCCAGTAGTACTTTCGTATCAGGGGGTCACACTGAAGCTTTCTTT,CASSTFVSGGHTEAFF
TRBV19,TRBJ2-5,TRBD2,TGTGCCAGTAGTCGCCCTAGCGGGAGTCGAGTTGAGACCCAGTACTTC,CASSRPSGSRVETQYF
TRBV10-3,TRBJ2-1,TRBD1,TGTGCCATCAGTGGGCTGGACAGGGGGGATGAGCAGTTCTTC,CAISGLDRGDEQFF
TRBV19,TRBJ2-1,TRBD2,TGTGCCAGTAGCACCGGGAGGGATGAGCAGTTCTTC,CASSTGRDEQFF
TRBV27,TRBJ2-2,TRBD1,TGTGCCAGCAGTTATGGACAGGGTTTACGAGGGGCCGGGGAGCTGTTTTTT,CASSYGQGLRGAGELFF
TRBV30,TRBJ1-3,TRBD1,TGTGCCTGGACCCGACAGGGGGCCGGGAGCTCTGGAAACACCATATATTTT,CAWTRQGAGSSGNTIYF
TRBV6-5,TRBJ2-7,NA,TGTGCCAGCAGTCAGACAGGTACGACGATGGAGCAGTACTTC,CASSQTGTTMEQYF